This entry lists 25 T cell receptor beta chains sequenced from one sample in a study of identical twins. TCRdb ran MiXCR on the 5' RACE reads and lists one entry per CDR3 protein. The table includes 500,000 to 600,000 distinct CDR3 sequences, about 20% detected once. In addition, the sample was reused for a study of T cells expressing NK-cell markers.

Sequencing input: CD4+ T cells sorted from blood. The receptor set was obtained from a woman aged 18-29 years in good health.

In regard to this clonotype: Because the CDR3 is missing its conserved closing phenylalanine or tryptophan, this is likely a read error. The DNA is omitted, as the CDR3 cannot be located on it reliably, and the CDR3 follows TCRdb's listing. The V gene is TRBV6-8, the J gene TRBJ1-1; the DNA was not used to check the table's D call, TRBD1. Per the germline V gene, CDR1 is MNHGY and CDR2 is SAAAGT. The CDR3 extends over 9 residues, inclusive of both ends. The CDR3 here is CASSPPTGI.

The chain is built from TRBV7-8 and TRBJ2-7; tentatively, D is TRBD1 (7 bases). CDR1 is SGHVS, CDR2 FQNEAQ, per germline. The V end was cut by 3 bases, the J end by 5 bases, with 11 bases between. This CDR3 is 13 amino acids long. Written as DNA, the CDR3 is TGTGCCAGCAGCTTCGACAGGGAGGACGAGCAGTACTTC. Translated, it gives CASSFDREDEQYF.

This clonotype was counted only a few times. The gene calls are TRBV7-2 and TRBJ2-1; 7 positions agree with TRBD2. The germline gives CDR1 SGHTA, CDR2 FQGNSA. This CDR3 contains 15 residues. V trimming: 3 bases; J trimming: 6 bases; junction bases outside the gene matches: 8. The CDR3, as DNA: TGTGCCAGCAGCTTCTCGGCGGGAGCGCGCAATGAGCAGTTCTTC. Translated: CASSFSAGARNEQFF.

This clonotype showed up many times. CDR3 protein: CSLNSGEETQYF. The CDR3 coding sequence is TGCAGCCTTAACAGTGGCGAAGAGACCCAGTACTTC. The chain links TRBV29-1 to TRBJ2-5; no firm D call. The length of the CDR3 is 12 residues. Between the trimmed V and J ends, which lost 8 bases and 3 bases, there was a span of 13 bases. Germline-derived CDR1 and CDR2 are SQVTM and ANQGSEA.

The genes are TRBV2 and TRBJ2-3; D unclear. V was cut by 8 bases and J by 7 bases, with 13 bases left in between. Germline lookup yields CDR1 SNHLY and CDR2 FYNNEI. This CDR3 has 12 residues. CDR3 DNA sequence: TGTGCCAGCTCTAGTATTTACAATACGCAGTATTTT. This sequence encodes CASSSIYNTQYF. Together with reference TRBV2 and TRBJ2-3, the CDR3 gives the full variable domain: EPEVTQTPSHQVTQMGQEVILRCVPISNHLYFYWYRQILGQKVEFLVSFYNNEISEKSEIFDDQFSVERPDGSNFTLKIRSTKLEDSAMYFCASSSIYNTQYFGPGTRLTVL.

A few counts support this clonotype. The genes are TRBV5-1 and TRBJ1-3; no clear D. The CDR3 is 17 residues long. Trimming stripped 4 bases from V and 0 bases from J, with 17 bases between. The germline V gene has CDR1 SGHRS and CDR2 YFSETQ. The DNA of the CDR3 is TGCGCCAGCAGCAGGTTGGGGTCGTATGACTCTGGAAACACCATATATTTT. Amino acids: CASSRLGSYDSGNTIYF.

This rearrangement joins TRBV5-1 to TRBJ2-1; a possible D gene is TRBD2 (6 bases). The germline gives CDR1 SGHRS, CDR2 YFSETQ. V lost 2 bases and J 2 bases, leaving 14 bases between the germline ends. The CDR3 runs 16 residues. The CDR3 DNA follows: TGCGCCAGCAGCTTCCCTAGCGCTTCTACCTACAATGAGCAGTTCTTC. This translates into CASSFPSASTYNEQFF.

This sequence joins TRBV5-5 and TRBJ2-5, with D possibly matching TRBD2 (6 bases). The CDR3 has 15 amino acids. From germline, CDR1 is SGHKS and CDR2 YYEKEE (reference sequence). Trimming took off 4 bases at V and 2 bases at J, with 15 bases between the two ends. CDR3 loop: CASSTIAGSQETQYF. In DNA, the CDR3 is TGTGCCAGCAGCACCATCGCGGGATCGCAAGAGACCCAGTACTTC.

The CDR3 region is CASSDLPGNTEAFF. The DNA for the CDR3 is TGTGCCAGCAGTGACCTCCCAGGGAACACTGAAGCTTTCTTT. This chain connects TRBV6-4 to TRBJ1-1; D gene ambiguous. Trimming pared 2 bases from V and 1 base from J, leaving 8 bases between. Germline CDR1 MRHNA, CDR2 SNTAGT. The CDR3 extends over 14 amino acids.

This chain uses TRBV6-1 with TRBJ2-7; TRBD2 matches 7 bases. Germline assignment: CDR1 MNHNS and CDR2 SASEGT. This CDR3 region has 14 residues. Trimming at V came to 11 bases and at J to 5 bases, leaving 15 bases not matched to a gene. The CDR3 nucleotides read TGTGCCTCGAGCAAGGCGTGGGCGGGGGACGAGCAGTACTTC. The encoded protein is CASSKAWAGDEQYF.

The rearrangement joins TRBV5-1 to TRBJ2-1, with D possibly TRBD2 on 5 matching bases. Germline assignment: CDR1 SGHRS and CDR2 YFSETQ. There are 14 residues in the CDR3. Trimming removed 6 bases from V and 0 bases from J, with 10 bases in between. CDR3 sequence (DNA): TGCGCCAGCAAGGAGGATAGCTCCTACAATGAGCAGTTCTTC. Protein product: CASKEDSSYNEQFF.

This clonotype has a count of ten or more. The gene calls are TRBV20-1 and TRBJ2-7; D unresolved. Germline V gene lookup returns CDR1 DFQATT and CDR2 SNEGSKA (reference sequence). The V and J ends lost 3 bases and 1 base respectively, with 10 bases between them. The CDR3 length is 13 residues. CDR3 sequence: CSASRTASYEQYF. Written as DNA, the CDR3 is TGCAGTGCTAGTCGGACGGCTTCCTACGAGCAGTACTTC.

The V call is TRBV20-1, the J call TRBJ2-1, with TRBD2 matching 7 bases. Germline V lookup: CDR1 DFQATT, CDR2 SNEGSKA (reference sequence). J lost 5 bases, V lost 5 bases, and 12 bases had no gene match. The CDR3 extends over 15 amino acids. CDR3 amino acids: CSAGEGLAVDNEQFF. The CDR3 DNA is TGCAGTGCTGGCGAGGGGCTAGCGGTCGACAATGAGCAGTTCTTC.

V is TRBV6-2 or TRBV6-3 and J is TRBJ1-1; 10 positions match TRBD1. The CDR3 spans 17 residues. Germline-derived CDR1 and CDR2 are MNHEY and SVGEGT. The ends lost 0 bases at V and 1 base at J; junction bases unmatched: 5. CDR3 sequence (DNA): TGTGCCAGCAGTTACTCCCGACAGGGGGCTCAGAACACTGAAGCTTTCTTT. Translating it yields CASSYSRQGAQNTEAFF.

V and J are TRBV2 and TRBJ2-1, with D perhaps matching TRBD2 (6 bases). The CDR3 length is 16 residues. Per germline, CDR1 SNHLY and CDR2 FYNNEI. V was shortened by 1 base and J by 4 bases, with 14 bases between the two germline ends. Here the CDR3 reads CASSEGGTYLYNEQFF. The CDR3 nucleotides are TGTGCCAGCAGTGAAGGGGGGACTTACTTGTACAATGAGCAGTTCTTC.

The CDR3 sequence: CASSQGARWIEQFF. The CDR3 bases are TGCGCCAGCAGCCAAGGGGCTAGGTGGATTGAGCAGTTCTTC. The chain links TRBV4-3 to TRBJ2-1; D is uncertain. Germline V gene data show CDR1 as LGHNA and CDR2 as YSLEER. V was cut by 1 base and J by 9 bases, with 13 bases left in between. The CDR3 has 14 amino acids.

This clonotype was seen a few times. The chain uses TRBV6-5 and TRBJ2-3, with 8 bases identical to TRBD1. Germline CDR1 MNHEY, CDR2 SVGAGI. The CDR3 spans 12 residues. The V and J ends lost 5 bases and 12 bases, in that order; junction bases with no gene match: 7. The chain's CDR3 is CASSTGTGLQYF. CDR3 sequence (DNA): TGTGCCAGCAGTACCGGGACAGGACTACAGTATTTT.

Written as DNA, the CDR3 is TGTGCCAGCAGCTATACAGGGGGGCTATACGAGCAGTACTTC. It yields the protein CASSYTGGLYEQYF. The chain uses TRBV3-1 and TRBJ2-7; TRBD1 matches at 8 bases. Trimming cost V 5 bases and J 4 bases; bases outside gene matches: 7. Germline CDR1 and CDR2: LGHDT and YNNKEL (reference sequence). This CDR3 has 14 amino acids.

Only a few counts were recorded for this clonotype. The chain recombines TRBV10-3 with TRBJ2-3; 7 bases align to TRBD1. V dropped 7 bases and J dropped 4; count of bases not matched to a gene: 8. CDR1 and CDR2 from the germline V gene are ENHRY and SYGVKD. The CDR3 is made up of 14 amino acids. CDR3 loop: CAINTGVGPDTQYF. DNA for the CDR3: TGTGCCATCAACACAGGGGTCGGGCCAGATACGCAGTATTTT.

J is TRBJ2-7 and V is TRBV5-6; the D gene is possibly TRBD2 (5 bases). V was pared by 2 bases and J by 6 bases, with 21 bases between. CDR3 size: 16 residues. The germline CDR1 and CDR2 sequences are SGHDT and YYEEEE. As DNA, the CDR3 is TGTGCCAGCAGCTTAAGGCAAGCGGCCTTGAGCTCCGAGCAGTACTTC. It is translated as CASSLRQAALSSEQYF.

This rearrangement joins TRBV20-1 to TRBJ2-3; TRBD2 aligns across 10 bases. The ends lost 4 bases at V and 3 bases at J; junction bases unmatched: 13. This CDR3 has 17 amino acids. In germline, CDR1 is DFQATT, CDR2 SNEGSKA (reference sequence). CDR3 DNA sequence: TGCAGTGCTACTACTGCAGAGCGGGGGGGAAATACAGATACGCAGTATTTT. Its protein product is CSATTAERGGNTDTQYF.

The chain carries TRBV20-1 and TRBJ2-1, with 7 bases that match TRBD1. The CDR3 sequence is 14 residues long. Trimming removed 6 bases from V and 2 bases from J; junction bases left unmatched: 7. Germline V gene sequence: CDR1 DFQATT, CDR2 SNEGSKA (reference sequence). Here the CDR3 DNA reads TGCAGTGCCAACGACAGGGAAACCTACAATGAGCAGTTCTTC. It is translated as CSANDRETYNEQFF.

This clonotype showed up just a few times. As DNA, the CDR3 is TGTGCCAGCAGTGAATTAGGGGGAGGGAGTGAGGAGACCCAGTACTTC. Encoded protein: CASSELGGGSEETQYF. The chain recombines TRBV25-1 with TRBJ2-5; a possible D gene is TRBD2 (7 bases). Trimming removed 1 base at V and 5 bases at J, with 17 bases between. CDR1 is MGHDK, CDR2 SYGVNS, per germline. The CDR3 spans 16 residues.

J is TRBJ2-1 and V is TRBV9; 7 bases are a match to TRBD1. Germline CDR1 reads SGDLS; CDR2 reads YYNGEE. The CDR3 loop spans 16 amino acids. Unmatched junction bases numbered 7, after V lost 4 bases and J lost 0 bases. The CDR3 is CASSPTGDSSYNEQFF. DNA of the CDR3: TGTGCCAGCAGCCCGACCGGGGACAGCTCCTACAATGAGCAGTTCTTC.

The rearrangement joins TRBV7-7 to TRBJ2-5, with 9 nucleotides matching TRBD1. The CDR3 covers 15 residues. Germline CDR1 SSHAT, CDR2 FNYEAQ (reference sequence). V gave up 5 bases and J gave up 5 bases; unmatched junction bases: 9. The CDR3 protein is CASSLGQGLYETQYF. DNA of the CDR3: TGTGCCAGCAGCCTCGGACAGGGGCTCTATGAGACCCAGTACTTC. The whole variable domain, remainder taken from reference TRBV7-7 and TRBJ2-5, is GAGVSQSPRYKVTKRGQDVTLRCDPISSHATLYWYQQALGQGPEFLTYFNYEAQPDKSGLPSDRFSAERPEGSISTLTIQRTEQRDSAMYRCASSLGQGLYETQYFGPGTRLLVL.